This paragraph covers one T cell receptor beta chain sequence. It lacks a known antigen. Base-call qualities are not available, and no considerably larger clone is one nucleotide away. Based on the germline V gene, the CDR1 and CDR2 sequences are MDHEN and SYDVKM. Measured from the cysteine to the phenylalanine, the CDR3 is 14 residues long. The DNA shown is the 42-base CDR3, in frame from base 1. The V and J ends are trimmed by 5 bases and 0 bases, leaving 10 bases between them. Donors formed part of the validation cohort, which comprised about 130 subjects and was distinct from the first cohort of several hundred subjects. The data derive from a study of cytomegalovirus exposure and HLA in healthy donors (dated by TCRdb to 2015 to 2018). Looking at the study overall: According to a later analysis, the roughly 120 validation repertoires were produced on the same platform as the roughly 600 repertoires of the first cohort. The study aimed to test whether signatures of past pathogen exposure could be identified by cataloging public T cell receptors. Along with the roughly 670-subject first cohort, a separate validation cohort of over 90 different subjects was used. To predict cytomegalovirus infection status, the study brought together high-throughput TCR immunosequencing, statistical association of individual TCRs with disease status, and machine learning.

The library came from the immunoSEQ multiplex PCR assay. Per the source publication's procedure: To diagnose cytomegalovirus status from the catalog of TCR beta chain sequences, a statistical classification framework was built. Drawn from immuneACCESS, this table holds only the in-frame rearrangements with V and J called that TCRdb kept. Clones are partly lost; checked studies trace under half to an unresolved V gene and leave the rest unexplained. From that table come the V and J calls and clone size; the DNA was used to work out D and trimming. The sample records 75,000 to 100,000 clones, about 96% of which are singletons. Around 0.78% of the sample is taken by the ten largest. What the research found in general, with its limitations: In both the original and validation cohorts, the classifier was reported to diagnose cytomegalovirus status with high specificity and sensitivity. In a later analysis, TCRs clustered in the first cohort were found to also tend to co-occur in the roughly 120 validation repertoires, with 94% of cluster scores above 0. According to the authors, the approach could potentially be generalized to other disease states and immunological phenotypes. Most TCR sequences were observed very rarely across donors, whereas some public TCRs were present in many individuals. In vitro tests confirmed that three of the cytomegalovirus-associated TCR beta chains recognize cytomegalovirus antigens. All 120 or so repertoires were used to score co-occurrence in the validation cohort in a later analysis, because that analysis had no HLA typing for the cohort. The study listed 170 or so TCR beta chains as associated with cytomegalovirus.

The rearrangement joined TRBV28 to TRBJ1-1, with no D gene named confidently. This receptor was taken from a man aged 18 to 30 in good health and CMV-seronegative. The specimen was PBMCs. The CDR3 reads CASSGTIMNTEAFF. The bases are TGTGCCAGCAGTGGCACGATCATGAACACTGAAGCTTTCTTT. Beyond the CDR3, the reference TRBV28 and TRBJ1-1 genes provide the residues; the full variable domain reads: DVKVTQSSRYLVKRTGEKVFLECVQDMDHENMFWYRQDPGLGLRLIYFSYDVKMKEKGDIPEGYSVSREKKERFSLILESASTNQTSMYLCASSGTIMNTEAFFGQGTRLTVV.